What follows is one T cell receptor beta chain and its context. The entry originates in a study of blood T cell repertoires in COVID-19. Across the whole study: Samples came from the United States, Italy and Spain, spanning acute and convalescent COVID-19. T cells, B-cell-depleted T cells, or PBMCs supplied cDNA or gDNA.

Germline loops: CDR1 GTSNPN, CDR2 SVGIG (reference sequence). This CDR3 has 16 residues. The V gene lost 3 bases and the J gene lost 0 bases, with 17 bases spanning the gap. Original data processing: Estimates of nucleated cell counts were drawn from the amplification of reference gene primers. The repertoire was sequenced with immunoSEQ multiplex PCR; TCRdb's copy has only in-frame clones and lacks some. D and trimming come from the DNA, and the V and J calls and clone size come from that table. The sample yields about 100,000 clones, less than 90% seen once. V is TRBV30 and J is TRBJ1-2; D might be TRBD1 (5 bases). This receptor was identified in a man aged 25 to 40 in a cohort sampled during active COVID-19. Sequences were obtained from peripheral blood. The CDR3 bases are TGTGCCTGGAGGACCCCAGGGTGGAGTTCTAACTATGGCTACACCTTC. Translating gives CAWRTPGWSSNYGYTF.